This T cell receptor beta chain comes out of a study of CD8 T cells in ankylosing spondylitis. Molecular-barcoded quantitative 5'-RACE produced these TCR beta libraries. A single record per CDR3 protein comes from TCRdb applying MiXCR to the 5' RACE reads. Among over 700,000 distinct CDR3 sequences listed, around 19% were seen once. Study findings and constraints: In ankylosing spondylitis blood, a motif of seven to nine highly homologous TCR beta variants appeared characteristic. Earlier reports found some motif variants in synovial fluid and blood in reactive arthritis. Disease-linked clones proved CD8+ and comparatively uncommon in peripheral blood. Matched synovial fluid from ankylosing spondylitis patients was reported to be enriched for disease-linked clones.

Per the germline V gene, CDR1 is SQVTM and CDR2 is ANQGSEA. The CDR3 spans 17 residues. With 8 bases removed from V and 2 bases from J, the gap between germline ends came to 26 bases. This clonotype was counted a few times. As yet, its antigen is unknown. Sequenced: blood, either unsorted or a sorted T cell fraction (not recorded which). This clonotype was sampled from a male donor with ankylosing spondylitis. The rearrangement joins TRBV29-1 to TRBJ2-3; TRBD2 is a possible D gene (6 bases). The CDR3 DNA follows: TGCAGCACCCGGTGGGAGGCACATTACGAATCCACAGATACGCAGTATTTT. Its translation: CSTRWEAHYESTDTQYF.